The 11 T cell receptor beta chains listed next were all sequenced from one sample in a study of CD8+ T cells in alopecia areata. The sample's treatment: oral pan-JAK inhibitor, 5-10 mg twice daily. It was cDNA, reverse transcribed from extracted RNA, that served as the sequencing template. Measured with immunoSEQ multiplex PCR; TCRdb has only the in-frame clones, and not every one. This table has 200,000 to 250,000 clones, 35% to 40% appearing once. The specimen was CD4+ T cells sorted from blood, collected at approximately week 30, from a patient treated with tofacitinib. The source is a human donor with alopecia areata.

The chain carries TRBV4-1 and TRBJ1-4, with unresolved D. This CDR3 contains 14 residues. V lost 2 bases to trimming and J lost 8 bases, with 12 bases between them. Per germline, CDR1 MGHRA and CDR2 YSYEKL. The CDR3 region is CASSQPGRNEKLFF. CDR3 nucleotide sequence: TGCGCCAGCAGCCAACCCGGCAGGAACGAAAAACTGTTTTTT.

The chain employs TRBV6-1 and TRBJ2-7, with D possibly matching TRBD2 (6 bases). CDR1 and CDR2 from the germline V gene are MNHNS and SASEGT. The ends were cut back, 5 bases at V and 2 bases at J, with 13 bases in the middle. The CDR3 has 14 amino acids. The CDR3, as DNA: TGTGCCAGCAGTCCCCAAGGACTACCCTACGAGCAGTACTTC. Its protein product is CASSPQGLPYEQYF.

A note on this clone: The same CDR3 arises from other DNA sequences in this sample as well. The gene calls are TRBV29-1 and TRBJ2-6; no clear D. The CDR3 has 12 residues. Germline values: CDR1 SQVTM, CDR2 ANQGSEA. V dropped 6 bases and J dropped 0 bases, with 3 bases sitting between them. The CDR3 DNA reads TGCAGCGTCAGCTCTGGGGCCAACGTCCTGACTTTC. It codes for CSVSSGANVLTF.

This chain uses TRBV6-5 with TRBJ2-7; D unresolved. CDR1 is MNHEY and CDR2 is SVGAGI in the germline V gene. This CDR3 has 14 amino acids. With 6 bases removed from V and 2 bases from J, the gap between germline ends came to 14 bases. CDR3 DNA: TGTGCCAGCAGGGACGTAGCCCAGACCTACGAGCAGTACTTC. It is translated as CASRDVAQTYEQYF.

The rearrangement links TRBV5-1 to TRBJ2-3, with TRBD1 matching 9 bases. Trimming removed 1 base from V and 4 bases from J; junction bases left unmatched: 7. The CDR3 length is 16 residues. From germline, CDR1 is SGHRS and CDR2 YFSETQ. Here the CDR3 DNA reads TGCGCCAGCAGCTTGACTTCCGGGACAGGGCCAGATACGCAGTATTTT. It yields the protein CASSLTSGTGPDTQYF.

V is TRBV27 and J is TRBJ2-2, with unresolved D. CDR1 is MNHEY, CDR2 SMNVEV, per germline (reference sequence). CDR3 length equals 14 residues. V lost 0 bases and J 2 bases, leaving 4 bases between the germline ends. CDR3 sequence: CASSLSRNTGELFF. The DNA of the CDR3 is TGTGCCAGCAGTTTATCCCGAAACACCGGGGAGCTGTTTTTT.

The rearrangement links TRBV4-1 to TRBJ2-7, with D hard to call. Trimming pared 1 base from V and 2 bases from J, leaving 9 bases between. Per the germline V gene, CDR1 is MGHRA and CDR2 is YSYEKL. This CDR3 region has 14 residues. The CDR3 DNA follows: TGCGCCAGCAGCCAAGTTCCGGAAACCTACGAGCAGTACTTC. Its protein product is CASSQVPETYEQYF.

CDR3 sequence: CSVVAGVGETQYF. In nucleotides, the CDR3 is TGCAGCGTTGTAGCGGGAGTTGGGGAGACCCAGTACTTC. V is TRBV29-1 and J is TRBJ2-5; 9 positions match TRBD2. CDR1 is SQVTM, CDR2 ANQGSEA, per germline. Germline trimming cut 4 bases from V and 5 bases from J; bases unmatched to any gene: 5. The CDR3 spans 13 residues.

The CDR3 is CASRARLAGAHNEQFF. CDR3 sequence (DNA): TGTGCCAGCAGGGCCCGGCTAGCGGGAGCCCACAATGAGCAGTTCTTC. The genes are TRBV2 and TRBJ2-1; 10 bases line up with TRBD2. The V gene end was trimmed by 6 bases and the J gene end by 5 bases; junction bases not matched to a gene: 10. Germline CDR1 SNHLY, CDR2 FYNNEI. The CDR3 totals 16 residues. Filled out from reference TRBV2 and TRBJ2-1, the complete variable domain reads EPEVTQTPSHQVTQMGQEVILRCVPISNHLYFYWYRQILGQKVEFLVSFYNNEISEKSEIFDDQFSVERPDGSNFTLKIRSTKLEDSAMYFCASRARLAGAHNEQFFGPGTRLTVL.

V gene TRBV4-1 combines with J gene TRBJ2-2, with D unresolved. V dropped 0 bases and J dropped 1 base, with 9 bases sitting between them. CDR1 and CDR2 from the germline V gene are MGHRA and YSYEKL. The CDR3 sequence is 16 residues long. CDR3 in DNA: TGCGCCAGCAGCCAAGATCGAACGGGGAACACCGGGGAGCTGTTTTTT. Protein product: CASSQDRTGNTGELFF.

This clone was detected a few times. This rearrangement joins TRBV6-5 to TRBJ1-2; 7 bases fit TRBD1. Germline loops: CDR1 MNHEY, CDR2 SVGAGI. The CDR3 extends over 14 amino acids. With 6 bases clipped from V and 2 bases from J, the junction kept 6 bases outside the gene matches. CDR3 amino acids: CASRYRDRNYGYTF. The CDR3 nucleotides are TGTGCCAGCAGATACCGGGACAGAAACTATGGCTACACCTTC.